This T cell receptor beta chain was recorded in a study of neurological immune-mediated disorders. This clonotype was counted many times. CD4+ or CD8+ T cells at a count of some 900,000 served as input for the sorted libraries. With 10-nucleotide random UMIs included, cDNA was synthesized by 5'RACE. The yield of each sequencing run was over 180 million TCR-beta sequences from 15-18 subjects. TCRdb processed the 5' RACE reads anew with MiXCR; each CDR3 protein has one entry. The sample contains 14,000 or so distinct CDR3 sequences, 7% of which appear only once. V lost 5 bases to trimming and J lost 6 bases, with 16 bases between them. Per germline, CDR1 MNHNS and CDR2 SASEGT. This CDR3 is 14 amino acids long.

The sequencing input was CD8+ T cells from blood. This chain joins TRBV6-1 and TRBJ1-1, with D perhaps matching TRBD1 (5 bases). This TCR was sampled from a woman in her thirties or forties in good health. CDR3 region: CASSFYRPGPEAFF. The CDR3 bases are TGTGCCAGCAGTTTTTACAGGCCAGGGCCTGAAGCTTTCTTT.